This is a list of T cell receptor beta chains from one sample in a study of immune heterogeneity within non-small cell lung tumors. TCRdb analysed the multiplex PCR reads with MiXCR anew, one entry per CDR3 protein. Of about 12,000 distinct CDR3 sequences listed, 22% are singletons. What was sequenced was lung tumor tissue. Receptors originate from a man aged 55 to 70 with non-small cell lung cancer. Each CDR3 is given with its conserved first and last residue. Fields, in order: clone size, V gene, J gene, D gene, CDR3 DNA, CDR3 protein. The D gene is left open where the match is weak. Some rows have no size entry. The others give once, few or many, or a class for an expanded clone.

>NA|TRBV28|TRBJ2-7|TRBD2
TGTGACAGCAGTACTTATAGCGGGGCACTCTACGAGCAGTACTTC
CDSSTYSGALYEQYF
>NA|TRBV7-2|TRBJ2-7|TRBD1
TGTGTCAGCAGCCTGCAGGGGGCGCTGGGCGAGCAGTACTTC
CVSSLQGALGEQYF
>medium-sized|TRBV28|TRBJ1-6|TRBD1
TGTGCCAGCAGTTTAGGGACAGGAACTTATAATTCACCCCTCCACTTT
CASSLGTGTYNSPLHF
>NA|TRBV15|TRBJ2-2|TRBD1
TGTGCCACCAGCAGAGAACAGGGGGCGGGCACCGGGGAGCTGTTTTTT
CATSREQGAGTGELFF
>NA|TRBV6-1|TRBJ1-4|NA
TGTGCCAGCAGTGGAACAGACTTCCTGGGTGAAAAACTGTTTTTT
CASSGTDFLGEKLFF
>medium-sized|TRBV30|TRBJ2-7|NA
TGTGCCTGGAGTGTAAGGCGGACCGGCGAGCAGTACTTC
CAWSVRRTGEQYF
>few|TRBV7-9|TRBJ1-5|NA
TGTGCCAGCAGCTTATCGGGCAGGGGTGGCAATCAGCCCCAGCATTTT
CASSLSGRGGNQPQHF
>medium-sized|TRBV7-3|TRBJ2-1|TRBD2
TGTGCCAGCAGCTTACTAGCGGGGGTATACAATGAGCAGTTCTTC
CASSLLAGVYNEQFF
>NA|TRBV7-9|TRBJ2-1|TRBD2
TGTGCCAGCAGCTTAGGATCCGGGACTAGCGGGAGCAATGAGCAGTTCTTC
CASSLGSGTSGSNEQFF
>many|TRBV6-1|TRBJ2-3|TRBD2
TGTGCCAGCCCGCCGGACGGTTTTGGCGGGAGCAAATTCCCCAAAGATACGCAGTATTTT
CASPPDGFGGSKFPKDTQYF
>NA|TRBV7-2|TRBJ2-5|TRBD2
TGTGCCAGCAGCCTCGGGCTAGCGGGAGAAGAGACCCAGTACTTC
CASSLGLAGEETQYF
>NA|TRBV20-1|TRBJ2-1|TRBD1
TGCAGTGCCCCGGGACAGGGTTTTGATGAGCAGTTCTTC
CSAPGQGFDEQFF
>NA|TRBV19|TRBJ1-5|TRBD1
TGTGCCAGTATTCCGCGACAGGGGGCAGGTCAGCCCCAGCATTTT
CASIPRQGAGQPQHF
>NA|TRBV20-1|TRBJ2-3|NA
TGCAGTGCTGGACGGCTGGCAGCCGATTTCACAGATACGCAGTATTTT
CSAGRLAADFTDTQYF
>NA|TRBV5-6|TRBJ2-7|NA
TGTGCCAGCAGCTTGGTGGGCTACGAGCAGTACTTC
CASSLVGYEQYF
>NA|TRBV24-1|TRBJ2-2|NA
TGTGCCACCAGTGTCGGCCTCCCTGGCGGGGAGCTGTTTTTT
CATSVGLPGGELFF
>few|TRBV7-9|TRBJ2-3|NA
TGTGCCAGCAGCTTAATGGGGGTCGCTAGCACAGATACGCAGTATTTT
CASSLMGVASTDTQYF
>medium-sized|TRBV3-1|TRBJ2-7|TRBD2
TGTGCCAGCAGCCAAGCCCCGGGACTAACCTACGAGCAGTACTTC
CASSQAPGLTYEQYF
>NA|TRBV5-1|TRBJ2-3|TRBD1
TGCGCCAGCAGCAGGGGACAGGGTGCGGGCACAGATACGCAGTATTTT
CASSRGQGAGTDTQYF
>NA|TRBV15|TRBJ2-3|TRBD1
TGTGCCACCAACCCCGGGACAGGGGTTATCACAGATACGCAGTATTTT
CATNPGTGVITDTQYF
>medium-sized|TRBV9|TRBJ2-2|TRBD1
TGTGCCAGCAGATCGACAGGGGGCATCGGGGAGCTGTTTTTT
CASRSTGGIGELFF
>few|TRBV27|TRBJ2-2|NA
TGTGCCAGCAGTTTACGGGGGCATAACACCGGGGAGCTGTTTTTT
CASSLRGHNTGELFF
>NA|TRBV3-1|TRBJ1-2|NA
TGTGCCAGCAGCCAAGCTGGCACGACGGGCAATGGCTACACCTTC
CASSQAGTTGNGYTF
>few|TRBV29-1|TRBJ1-1|NA
TGCAGCGTGACCCCACTCCAGCAGGGAACTGAAGCTTTCTTT
CSVTPLQQGTEAFF
>medium-sized|TRBV27|TRBJ2-7|TRBD1
TGTGCCAGCAGCCGACAGGGGTTTAGCGAGCAGTACTTC
CASSRQGFSEQYF